These 9 T cell receptor beta chains originate from one sample sequenced in a study of T cell changes during pregnancy in multiple sclerosis. TCRdb's table, derived via immunoSEQ multiplex PCR, lists solely in-frame clones and lacks some. The sample records around 80,000 clones, 92% being singletons. The input for sequencing was peripheral blood, taken before pregnancy. The source of these receptors is a female donor with multiple sclerosis, enrolled in a pregnancy study.

V usage is TRBV2 and J usage is TRBJ2-7; D unclear. From germline, CDR1 is SNHLY and CDR2 FYNNEI. Trimming removed 6 bases at V and 0 bases at J, with 12 bases between. The CDR3 contains 14 residues. CDR3 sequence: CASSRNENSYEQYF. CDR3 DNA sequence: TGTGCCAGCAGCCGAAACGAGAACTCCTACGAGCAGTACTTC.

The chain links TRBV6-4 to TRBJ2-1; D may be TRBD1 (5 bases). CDR3 length: 11 amino acids. The V gene lost 5 bases and the J gene lost 9 bases, with 8 bases spanning the gap. Germline CDR1 is MRHNA and CDR2 is SNTAGT. The CDR3 DNA sequence: TGTGCCAGCAGTCAAGGGGTTGAGCAGTTCTTC. This codes for CASSQGVEQFF.

This chain links TRBV28 with TRBJ2-3; TRBD2 is a possible D gene (7 bases). In germline, CDR1 is MDHEN, CDR2 SYDVKM. The CDR3 spans 16 residues. V was cut by 2 bases and J by 2 bases, with 14 bases left in between. Here the CDR3 reads CASSLSGRGATDTQYF. The CDR3 DNA follows: TGTGCCAGCAGTTTAAGTGGGAGGGGGGCCACAGATACGCAGTATTTT.

V gene TRBV6-6 combines with J gene TRBJ2-7; 10 nucleotides line up with TRBD1. The germline CDR1 and CDR2 sequences are MNHNY and SVGAGI (reference sequence). The CDR3 consists of 14 residues. Germline trimming cut 6 bases from V and 2 bases from J; bases unmatched to any gene: 4. The CDR3 DNA sequence: TGTGCCAGCAGCCTGGGACAGGGGCCCTACGAGCAGTACTTC. It yields the protein CASSLGQGPYEQYF.

The chain links TRBV7-3 to TRBJ1-1; weak D call: TRBD1 (5 bases). V was pared by 5 bases and J by 5 bases, with 12 bases between. Germline CDR1 is SGHTA and CDR2 is FQGTGA. The CDR3 sequence is 13 residues long. CDR3: CASSPGGGTEAFF. In DNA, the CDR3 is TGTGCCAGCAGCCCCGGGGGGGGGACTGAAGCTTTCTTT.

J is TRBJ2-7 and V is TRBV9; TRBD2 might be the D (6 bases). Germline lookup yields CDR1 SGDLS and CDR2 YYNGEE. Trimming removed 4 bases from V and 5 bases from J, with 16 bases in between. The CDR3 contains 14 residues. The CDR3 here is CASSSSSGTDEQYF. CDR3 nucleotides: TGTGCCAGCAGCTCGTCCTCCGGGACTGACGAGCAGTACTTC.

This chain uses TRBV13 with TRBJ2-1; 10 bases match TRBD1. The CDR3 loop spans 14 amino acids. Germline loops: CDR1 PRHDT, CDR2 FYEKMQ (reference sequence). The ends lost 4 bases at V and 3 bases at J; junction bases unmatched: 0. CDR3 region: CASSWTGGYNEQFF. The CDR3, as DNA: TGTGCCAGCAGCTGGACAGGGGGCTACAATGAGCAGTTCTTC.

This chain connects TRBV5-1 to TRBJ1-2; 8 positions match TRBD1. V was clipped by 7 bases and J by 8 bases; unmatched bases: 10. This CDR3 region has 13 residues. In germline, CDR1 is SGHRS, CDR2 YFSETQ. The CDR3 bases are TGCGCCAGCGGCACCACCGGGACAGGCGGCTACACCTTC. This encodes CASGTTGTGGYTF.

The chain has TRBV13 and TRBJ2-4; 7 bases fit TRBD1. The CDR3 consists of 16 residues. V lost 5 bases, J lost 6 bases, and 13 bases stayed unmatched. Germline V gene sequence: CDR1 PRHDT, CDR2 FYEKMQ (reference sequence). CDR3 in amino acids: CASSQGGVLLGNIQYF. DNA of the CDR3: TGTGCCAGCAGCCAAGGGGGCGTTTTGCTAGGAAACATTCAGTACTTC.